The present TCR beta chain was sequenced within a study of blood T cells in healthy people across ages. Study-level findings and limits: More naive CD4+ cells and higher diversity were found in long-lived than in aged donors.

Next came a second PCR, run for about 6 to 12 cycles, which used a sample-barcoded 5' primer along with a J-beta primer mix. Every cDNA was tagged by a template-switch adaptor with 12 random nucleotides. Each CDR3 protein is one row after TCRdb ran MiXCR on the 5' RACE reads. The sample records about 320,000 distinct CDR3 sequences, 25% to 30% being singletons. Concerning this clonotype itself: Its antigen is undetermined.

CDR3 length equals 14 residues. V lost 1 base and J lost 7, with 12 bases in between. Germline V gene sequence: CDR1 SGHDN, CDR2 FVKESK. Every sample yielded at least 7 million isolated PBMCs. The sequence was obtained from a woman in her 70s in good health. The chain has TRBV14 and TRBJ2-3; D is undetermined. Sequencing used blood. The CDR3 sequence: CASSQGIVKHTQYF. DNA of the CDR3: TGTGCCAGCAGCCAAGGTATCGTGAAGCATACGCAGTATTTT.